The 22 T cell receptor beta chains below were found in one sample sequenced in a study of shared clonotypes between healthy human individuals. Using immunoSEQ multiplex PCR, the repertoire was profiled, and TCRdb retains in-frame clones only, with some absent. The table lists 400,000 to 600,000 clones, 70% to 80% of them singletons, with roughly 13% in the top ten. Sequenced sample: PBMCs. These receptor sequences come from a woman in her thirties or forties in good health. Some clones in this sample may be carry-over from other donors' samples.

CDR3: CASSRGTSGSGEETQYF. DNA of the CDR3: TGCGCCAGCAGCCGGGGGACTAGCGGGAGTGGAGAAGAGACCCAGTACTTC. The V and J genes are TRBV4-1 and TRBJ2-5; 14 bases fit TRBD2. The CDR3 covers 17 residues. The V segment lost 4 bases and the J segment 3 bases; nucleotides outside the gene matches: 7. The V gene's germline CDR1 is MGHRA and CDR2 YSYEKL.

This clone is medium-sized by share. The V gene is TRBV6-4, the J gene TRBJ1-1; D not resolved. V was cut by 5 bases and J by 1 base, with 8 bases left in between. In germline, CDR1 is MRHNA, CDR2 SNTAGT. The CDR3 covers 13 residues. CDR3 sequence reads: CASSPTENTEAFF. The CDR3 DNA reads TGTGCCAGCAGTCCCACAGAGAACACTGAAGCTTTCTTT.

The chain joins TRBV6-1 to TRBJ2-7, with 8 bases fitting TRBD1. CDR1 is MNHNS, CDR2 SASEGT, per germline. The CDR3 spans 15 residues. V was pared by 3 bases and J by 6 bases, with 10 bases of the junction left unmatched. CDR3 coding DNA: TGTGCCAGCAGTGATTTTGGCAGGGGGCGCGGCGAGCAGTACTTC. Encoded protein: CASSDFGRGRGEQYF.

This clone was seen a single time. The gene calls are TRBV11-2 and TRBJ2-5; D call uncertain. V was trimmed by 5 bases and J by 4 bases, leaving 14 bases between them. Germline CDR1 reads SGHAT; CDR2 reads FQNNGV. The CDR3 has 14 amino acids. The CDR3 loop reads CASSLERARETQYF. In nucleotides, the CDR3 is TGTGCCAGCAGCCTCGAAAGGGCGCGAGAGACCCAGTACTTC.

This clone came up once. The gene calls are TRBV30 and TRBJ2-7; tentatively, D is TRBD2 (5 bases). The V and J ends lost 7 bases and 2 bases respectively, with 12 bases between them. This CDR3 contains 12 residues. Germline V gives CDR1 GTSNPN, CDR2 SVGIG (reference sequence). Here the CDR3 reads CAFGRGPYEQYF. CDR3 coding DNA: TGTGCCTTCGGACGGGGTCCCTACGAGCAGTACTTC.

The chain couples TRBV6-5 to TRBJ2-2; D possibly corresponds to TRBD2 (6 bases). Germline V gene lookup returns CDR1 MNHEY and CDR2 SVGAGI. V lost 2 bases and J lost 4, with 8 bases in between. The CDR3 covers 14 residues. In DNA, the CDR3 is TGTGCCAGCAGTTACGGGACTGGCACCGGGGAGCTGTTTTTT. The encoded protein is CASSYGTGTGELFF.

This clone was seen once. The gene calls are TRBV6-6 and TRBJ1-5; D is ambiguous. Germline V gene sequence: CDR1 MNHNY, CDR2 SVGAGI (reference sequence). Trimming took 2 bases from V and 2 from J, leaving 4 bases between them. This CDR3 spans 13 amino acids. The CDR3 DNA reads as TGTGCCAGCAGTTACGACGGCAATCAGCCCCAGCATTTT. Its translation is CASSYDGNQPQHF.

J is TRBJ2-5 and V is TRBV19; D ambiguous. Trimming left V 4 bases short and J 1 base short, with 7 bases between. There are 13 residues in the CDR3. Per germline, CDR1 LNHDA and CDR2 SQIVND (reference sequence). In nucleotides, the CDR3 is TGTGCCAGTAGTACGCAGGTCCAAGAGACCCAGTACTTC. It encodes CASSTQVQETQYF.

This chain connects TRBV29-1 to TRBJ2-5; D call uncertain. Germline lookup yields CDR1 SQVTM and CDR2 ANQGSEA. The CDR3 extends over 13 amino acids. Trimming pared 7 bases from V and 4 bases from J, leaving 16 bases between. For the CDR3, the DNA is TGCAGCGACCGGGCAGGTACCGGAGAGACCCAGTACTTC. It is translated as CSDRAGTGETQYF. The full variable domain, with the rest looked up from reference TRBV29-1 and TRBJ2-5, is SAVISQKPSRDICQRGTSLTIQCQVDSQVTMMFWYRQQPGQSLTLIATANQGSEATYESGFVIDKFPISRPNLTFSTLTVSNMSPEDSSIYLCSDRAGTGETQYFGPGTRLLVL.

The CDR3 sequence: CAISPDRDEQYF. The CDR3 DNA is TGTGCCATCAGTCCGGACCGGGACGAGCAGTACTTC. The chain uses TRBV10-3 and TRBJ2-7; unclear D gene. CDR3 length: 12 residues. The germline V gene has CDR1 ENHRY and CDR2 SYGVKD. V gave up 5 bases and J gave up 5 bases, with 10 bases separating them.

The gene calls are TRBV5-5 and TRBJ1-2; D call uncertain. The CDR3 sequence is 12 residues long. Germline V gives CDR1 SGHKS, CDR2 YYEKEE (reference sequence). V was clipped by 0 bases and J by 5 bases, with 5 bases between them. CDR3 coding DNA: TGTGCCAGCAGCTTGGGAGATTATGGCTACACCTTC. As protein: CASSLGDYGYTF.

The chain is built from TRBV6-1 and TRBJ2-1; D might be TRBD2 (6 bases). Trimming cost V 6 bases and J 12 bases, with 12 bases left between them. The length of the CDR3 is 11 residues. The V gene's germline CDR1 is MNHNS and CDR2 SASEGT. Written as DNA, the CDR3 is TGTGCCAGCAGGGCCGGGACTTGGCAGTTCTTC. It translates to CASRAGTWQFF.

Of note for this clone: The sample has other DNA sequences that encode this CDR3 too. Written as DNA, the CDR3 is TGTGCCAGCAGTCCCCAGCGGGGCCTAACCGGGGAGCTGTTTTTT. It translates to CASSPQRGLTGELFF. The chain employs TRBV28 and TRBJ2-2; 7 bases are shared with TRBD2. V shed 5 bases, J shed 5 bases, and the junction held 8 bases outside the gene matches. This CDR3 has 15 amino acids. Germline V gene sequence: CDR1 MDHEN, CDR2 SYDVKM.

The V gene is TRBV2, the J gene TRBJ2-1; the match to TRBD2 covers 13 bases. The V segment lost 10 bases and the J segment 4 bases; nucleotides outside the gene matches: 7. Germline V gene data show CDR1 as SNHLY and CDR2 as FYNNEI. The CDR3 totals 15 residues. CDR3 in amino acids: CATSLAGGGYNEQFF. The CDR3 nucleotides are TGTGCCACCTCACTAGCGGGAGGGGGGTACAATGAGCAGTTCTTC.

The V gene is TRBV29-1, the J gene TRBJ2-6, with 7 positions matching TRBD2. V shed 3 bases, J shed 0 bases, and the junction held 5 bases outside the gene matches. The CDR3 runs 16 residues. Germline V gene lookup returns CDR1 SQVTM and CDR2 ANQGSEA. The DNA of the CDR3 is TGCAGCGTTGAGGCTAGCGGTAGCTCTGGGGCCAACGTCCTGACTTTC. Translating gives CSVEASGSSGANVLTF. Filled out from reference TRBV29-1 and TRBJ2-6, the complete variable domain reads SAVISQKPSRDICQRGTSLTIQCQVDSQVTMMFWYRQQPGQSLTLIATANQGSEATYESGFVIDKFPISRPNLTFSTLTVSNMSPEDSSIYLCSVEASGSSGANVLTFGAGSRLTVL.

The genes are TRBV5-8 and TRBJ2-5; D is perhaps TRBD1 (5 bases). Deletions cut 1 base from V and 5 bases from J, with 9 bases between. Germline CDR1 reads SGHTS; CDR2 reads YDEGEE. The CDR3 has 13 amino acids. The CDR3 reads CASSLLGAETQYF. Here the CDR3 DNA reads TGTGCCAGCAGCTTGCTAGGGGCGGAGACCCAGTACTTC.

The rearrangement joins TRBV5-1 to TRBJ2-7; TRBD2 matches at 9 bases. Germline loops: CDR1 SGHRS, CDR2 YFSETQ. The J segment lost 2 bases and the V segment lost 4 bases, leaving 4 bases of the junction unmatched. There are 14 residues in the CDR3. The CDR3 region is CASSTAGGAYEQYF. The CDR3 region has the DNA TGCGCCAGCAGCACGGCGGGAGGGGCCTACGAGCAGTACTTC.

The gene calls are TRBV5-5 and TRBJ2-7; the D is unclear. The CDR3 loop spans 13 amino acids. Germline-derived CDR1 and CDR2 are SGHKS and YYEKEE (reference sequence). V lost 7 bases and J 3 bases, leaving 14 bases between the germline ends. CDR3 loop: CASGREAFYEQYF. The CDR3 coding sequence is TGTGCCAGCGGAAGGGAAGCTTTCTACGAGCAGTACTTC.

CDR3 loop: CASFRTSGSHEQYF. CDR3 nucleotides: TGTGCCAGCTTCAGGACTAGCGGGAGTCACGAGCAGTACTTC. The V and J genes are TRBV2 and TRBJ2-7; 13 bases line up with TRBD2. CDR3 length: 14 amino acids. The V gene's germline CDR1 is SNHLY and CDR2 FYNNEI. The trim removed 8 bases at V and 5 bases at J, leaving 6 bases unmatched.

J is TRBJ2-7 and V is TRBV28; 8 nucleotides align to TRBD1. Germline V gene data show CDR1 as MDHEN and CDR2 as SYDVKM. The length of the CDR3 is 13 residues. V was pared by 8 bases and J by 4 bases, with 7 bases of the junction left unmatched. The CDR3 bases are TGTGCCAGCCGGACAGGGACTTTGTACGAGCAGTACTTC. Its translation: CASRTGTLYEQYF. Complete variable domain (other parts from reference TRBV28 and TRBJ2-7): DVKVTQSSRYLVKRTGEKVFLECVQDMDHENMFWYRQDPGLGLRLIYFSYDVKMKEKGDIPEGYSVSREKKERFSLILESASTNQTSMYLCASRTGTLYEQYFGPGTRLTVT.

DNA for the CDR3: TGTGCCATCAGATACGGGGGGGACACTGAAGCTTTCTTT. As protein: CAIRYGGDTEAFF. V is TRBV10-3 and J is TRBJ1-1; TRBD1 might be the D (5 bases). CDR3 length equals 13 residues. The V gene lost 6 bases and the J gene lost 3 bases, with 11 bases spanning the gap. CDR1 is ENHRY and CDR2 is SYGVKD in the germline V gene.

V and J are TRBV28 and TRBJ2-3, with TRBD2 matching over 7 bases. The CDR3 is made up of 13 amino acids. CDR1 is MDHEN, CDR2 SYDVKM, per germline. Germline trimming cut 8 bases from V and 8 bases from J; bases unmatched to any gene: 10. This chain's CDR3 is CASLPGGSGTQYF. The CDR3 coding sequence is TGTGCCAGCCTCCCGGGCGGGAGTGGTACGCAGTATTTT.